The rows below give T cell receptor beta chains drawn from one sample of a study of blood T cell repertoires in COVID-19. Sequencing used immunoSEQ multiplex PCR; TCRdb keeps in-frame clones, though not all of them. This sample has under 300,000 clones; 80% to 90% occur once, and the top ten carry 2.5% to 4%. Sequencing was performed on PBMCs or T cells enriched from blood (not recorded which). These receptors originate from a middle-aged woman who had been exposed to COVID-19. The CDR3 runs from the conserved cysteine through the conserved F or W. The order of the fields is J gene, clone size, D gene, V gene, CDR3 protein, CDR3 DNA. A D gene is named only where the DNA matches it firmly. Size is stated for part of the rows, as once, few or many counts, or as a class when the clone is expanded.

j_call: TRBJ1-6; clone_size: .; d_call: .; v_call: TRBV5-1; cdr3_aa: CASSLEVGVESPLHF; cdr3_nt: TGCGCCAGCAGCTTGGAAGTAGGGGTGGAATCACCCCTCCACTTT
j_call: TRBJ1-4; clone_size: .; d_call: .; v_call: TRBV6-5; cdr3_aa: CASRDGGTNEKLFF; cdr3_nt: TGTGCCAGCAGAGACGGCGGGACTAATGAAAAACTGTTTTTT
j_call: TRBJ2-5; clone_size: .; d_call: .; v_call: TRBV24-1; cdr3_aa: CATSDFDRGQETQYF; cdr3_nt: TGTGCCACCAGTGATTTTGATCGGGGACAAGAGACCCAGTACTTC
j_call: TRBJ1-6; clone_size: .; d_call: .; v_call: TRBV5-6; cdr3_aa: CASNPARGALYSPLHF; cdr3_nt: TGTGCCAGCAACCCCGCCAGGGGCGCTTTGTATTCACCCCTCCACTTT
j_call: TRBJ2-1; clone_size: .; d_call: .; v_call: TRBV9; cdr3_aa: CASNRGSYNEQFF; cdr3_nt: TGTGCCAGCAACCGGGGTTCCTACAATGAGCAGTTCTTC
j_call: TRBJ1-2; clone_size: .; d_call: .; v_call: TRBV12-3/TRBV12-4; cdr3_aa: CASSSGRGGYTF; cdr3_nt: TGTGCCAGCAGTTCGGGGAGGGGCGGCTACACCTTC
j_call: TRBJ2-1; clone_size: .; d_call: TRBD2; v_call: TRBV19; cdr3_aa: CASSPRTSGSYEQFF; cdr3_nt: TGTGCCAGTAGTCCCCGGACTAGCGGGAGCTATGAGCAGTTCTTC
j_call: TRBJ1-1; clone_size: .; d_call: .; v_call: TRBV30; cdr3_aa: CAWSVLAGNTEAFF; cdr3_nt: TGTGCCTGGAGTGTACTGGCAGGGAACACTGAAGCTTTCTTT
j_call: TRBJ2-2; clone_size: .; d_call: .; v_call: TRBV4-1; cdr3_aa: CASSQEGWGANTGELFF; cdr3_nt: TGCGCCAGCAGCCAAGAGGGGTGGGGCGCGAACACCGGGGAGCTGTTTTTT
j_call: TRBJ2-5; clone_size: few; d_call: TRBD2; v_call: TRBV4-3; cdr3_aa: CASSQGELAGTYQETQYF; cdr3_nt: TGCGCCAGCAGCCAAGGGGAGCTAGCGGGAACGTACCAAGAGACCCAGTACTTC
j_call: TRBJ1-2; clone_size: .; d_call: .; v_call: TRBV14; cdr3_aa: CASSQDLGRPDYGYTF; cdr3_nt: TGTGCCAGCAGCCAAGATCTCGGGAGACCAGACTATGGCTACACCTTC
j_call: TRBJ2-3; clone_size: .; d_call: TRBD1; v_call: TRBV12-3/TRBV12-4; cdr3_aa: CASLGQYTDTQYF; cdr3_nt: TGTGCCAGCCTGGGACAGTACACAGATACGCAGTATTTT
j_call: TRBJ2-1; clone_size: .; d_call: .; v_call: TRBV28; cdr3_aa: CASSFRRRNSEQFF; cdr3_nt: TGTGCCAGCAGTTTCAGAAGGAGGAATAGTGAGCAGTTCTTC
j_call: TRBJ1-2; clone_size: .; d_call: TRBD1; v_call: TRBV10-3; cdr3_aa: CAISLTGRDGYTF; cdr3_nt: TGTGCCATCAGCCTGACAGGGCGGGACGGCTACACCTTC
j_call: TRBJ1-5; clone_size: .; d_call: TRBD1; v_call: TRBV28; cdr3_aa: CASRKPGGGNQPQHF; cdr3_nt: TGTGCCAGCAGGAAACCAGGGGGCGGCAATCAGCCCCAGCATTTT
j_call: TRBJ2-1; clone_size: .; d_call: .; v_call: TRBV28; cdr3_aa: CASSPPGSFYNEQFF; cdr3_nt: TGTGCCAGCAGTCCTCCGGGATCTTTCTACAATGAGCAGTTCTTC
j_call: TRBJ2-4; clone_size: .; d_call: TRBD2; v_call: TRBV4-3; cdr3_aa: CASSPVASGVSKNIQYF; cdr3_nt: TGCGCCAGCAGCCCAGTGGCTAGCGGGGTCTCCAAAAACATTCAGTACTTC
j_call: TRBJ2-7; clone_size: .; d_call: .; v_call: TRBV9; cdr3_aa: CASSVEATALSYEQYF; cdr3_nt: TGTGCCAGCAGCGTAGAAGCCACAGCCCTGTCCTACGAGCAGTACTTC
j_call: TRBJ1-1; clone_size: .; d_call: .; v_call: TRBV20-1; cdr3_aa: CSASGEKSNTEAFF; cdr3_nt: TGCAGTGCTAGTGGGGAGAAAAGTAACACTGAAGCTTTCTTT
j_call: TRBJ2-1; clone_size: .; d_call: TRBD2; v_call: TRBV7-2; cdr3_aa: CASSPKAGGPNEQFF; cdr3_nt: TGTGCCAGCAGCCCCAAAGCGGGGGGGCCGAATGAGCAGTTCTTC
j_call: TRBJ2-7; clone_size: once; d_call: TRBD2; v_call: TRBV7-2; cdr3_aa: CASSSSGGAVYEQYF; cdr3_nt: TGTGCCAGCAGCTCTAGCGGGGGGGCGGTCTACGAGCAGTACTTC
j_call: TRBJ2-2; clone_size: .; d_call: .; v_call: TRBV30; cdr3_aa: CAWSVGWGGGPTGELFF; cdr3_nt: TGTGCCTGGAGTGTAGGGTGGGGAGGGGGGCCCACCGGGGAGCTGTTTTTT
j_call: TRBJ1-2; clone_size: .; d_call: TRBD1; v_call: TRBV7-2; cdr3_aa: CASSLKGQGVGYTF; cdr3_nt: TGTGCCAGCAGCCTAAAGGGACAGGGGGTAGGCTACACCTTC
j_call: TRBJ2-2; clone_size: .; d_call: .; v_call: TRBV6-2/TRBV6-3; cdr3_aa: CASSYLGQVTGELFF; cdr3_nt: TGTGCCAGCAGTTACCTGGGTCAGGTCACCGGGGAGCTGTTTTTT
j_call: TRBJ1-3; clone_size: .; d_call: .; v_call: TRBV7-9; cdr3_aa: CASSLLAGNTIYF; cdr3_nt: TGTGCCAGCAGCCTCTTAGCTGGAAACACCATATATTTT
j_call: TRBJ2-1; clone_size: once; d_call: TRBD1; v_call: TRBV27; cdr3_aa: CASTIHRDRLSYNEQFF; cdr3_nt: TGTGCCAGCACGATCCACCGGGACAGACTATCCTACAATGAGCAGTTCTTC
j_call: TRBJ2-3; clone_size: .; d_call: .; v_call: TRBV7-3; cdr3_aa: CASSLSGRGGNTDTQYF; cdr3_nt: TGTGCCAGCAGCTTGAGTGGCAGGGGTGGTAATACAGATACGCAGTATTTT
j_call: TRBJ2-5; clone_size: .; d_call: .; v_call: TRBV6-5; cdr3_aa: CASSYSRSRGQETQYF; cdr3_nt: TGTGCCAGCAGTTACTCGCGATCGCGGGGTCAAGAGACCCAGTACTTC
j_call: TRBJ1-1; clone_size: .; d_call: .; v_call: TRBV21-1; cdr3_aa: CASSPPRREGGTEAFF; cdr3_nt: TGTGCCAGCAGCCCGCCGAGGAGAGAGGGGGGGACTGAAGCTTTCTTT
j_call: TRBJ1-1; clone_size: .; d_call: .; v_call: TRBV12-3/TRBV12-4; cdr3_aa: CASGIGETAFF; cdr3_nt: TGTGCCAGCGGGATCGGGGAAACGGCTTTCTTT
j_call: TRBJ1-6; clone_size: .; d_call: .; v_call: TRBV7-3; cdr3_aa: CASSPDGGLGSPLHF; cdr3_nt: TGTGCCAGCAGCCCCGACGGGGGGCTAGGCTCACCCCTCCACTTT
j_call: TRBJ1-1; clone_size: .; d_call: .; v_call: TRBV27; cdr3_aa: CASSFRHRNTEAFF; cdr3_nt: TGTGCCAGCAGTTTCCGACACAGGAACACTGAAGCTTTCTTT
j_call: TRBJ2-1; clone_size: .; d_call: TRBD2; v_call: TRBV13; cdr3_aa: CASSLENPGTSGSYNEQFF; cdr3_nt: TGTGCCAGCAGCCTAGAAAACCCAGGGACTAGCGGTTCCTACAATGAGCAGTTCTTC
j_call: TRBJ1-6; clone_size: .; d_call: .; v_call: TRBV7-2; cdr3_aa: CASSSPMGRGGSPLHF; cdr3_nt: TGTGCCAGCAGCTCCCCTATGGGGAGGGGTGGTTCACCCCTCCACTTT
j_call: TRBJ1-1; clone_size: .; d_call: .; v_call: TRBV14; cdr3_aa: CASSQDGSTEAFF; cdr3_nt: TGTGCCAGCAGCCAGGACGGGAGCACTGAAGCTTTCTTT
j_call: TRBJ1-5; clone_size: once; d_call: .; v_call: TRBV6-2/TRBV6-3; cdr3_aa: CASSLARGDSNQPQHF; cdr3_nt: TGTGCCAGCAGCCTGGCTAGAGGAGATAGCAATCAGCCCCAGCATTTT
j_call: TRBJ1-5; clone_size: .; d_call: TRBD1; v_call: TRBV28; cdr3_aa: CASSFPDRVGQPQHF; cdr3_nt: TGTGCCAGCAGTTTCCCGGACAGGGTAGGACAGCCCCAGCATTTT
j_call: TRBJ1-3; clone_size: .; d_call: .; v_call: TRBV19; cdr3_aa: CASSSLRLTGSGNTIYF; cdr3_nt: TGTGCCAGTAGTAGTCTCCGACTGACAGGCTCTGGAAACACCATATATTTT
j_call: TRBJ1-2; clone_size: .; d_call: .; v_call: TRBV28; cdr3_aa: CASSSGRGYTF; cdr3_nt: TGTGCCAGCAGTTCCGGCAGGGGCTACACCTTC
j_call: TRBJ1-2; clone_size: .; d_call: .; v_call: TRBV6-6; cdr3_aa: CATVWGSGEYGYTF; cdr3_nt: TGTGCCACCGTCTGGGGGTCAGGGGAGTATGGCTACACCTTC
j_call: TRBJ1-1; clone_size: .; d_call: .; v_call: TRBV30; cdr3_aa: CAWSDDIEAFF; cdr3_nt: TGTGCCTGGAGTGACGACATTGAAGCTTTCTTT
j_call: TRBJ2-1; clone_size: .; d_call: TRBD2; v_call: TRBV6-2/TRBV6-3; cdr3_aa: CASSFPGAASGVNEQFF; cdr3_nt: TGTGCCAGCAGTTTCCCCGGCGCGGCTAGCGGGGTCAATGAGCAGTTCTTC
j_call: TRBJ1-4; clone_size: .; d_call: .; v_call: TRBV11-3; cdr3_aa: CASSGYKGKEKLFF; cdr3_nt: TGTGCCAGCAGCGGATACAAGGGGAAGGAAAAACTGTTTTTT
j_call: TRBJ2-2; clone_size: .; d_call: .; v_call: TRBV21-1; cdr3_aa: CASSKKAGTSGNTGELFF; cdr3_nt: TGTGCCAGCAGCAAAAAAGCCGGGACTAGCGGGAACACCGGGGAGCTGTTTTTT
j_call: TRBJ2-1; clone_size: .; d_call: TRBD2; v_call: TRBV7-8; cdr3_aa: CASSLASLRTSEHNEQFF; cdr3_nt: TGTGCCAGCAGCTTAGCCTCCCTTAGGACTAGCGAACACAATGAGCAGTTCTTC
j_call: TRBJ2-7; clone_size: .; d_call: .; v_call: TRBV4-1; cdr3_aa: CASSQAWGRSGQFSYEQYF; cdr3_nt: TGCGCCAGCAGCCAAGCTTGGGGTAGATCGGGACAATTCTCCTACGAGCAGTACTTC
j_call: TRBJ1-2; clone_size: once; d_call: TRBD1; v_call: TRBV7-9; cdr3_aa: CASSRDSYGYTF; cdr3_nt: TGTGCCAGCAGCCGGGACAGCTATGGCTACACCTTC
j_call: TRBJ1-1; clone_size: .; d_call: .; v_call: TRBV11-2; cdr3_aa: CASSGKDSMNTEAFF; cdr3_nt: TGTGCCAGCAGCGGAAAAGACAGCATGAACACTGAAGCTTTCTTT
j_call: TRBJ2-1; clone_size: .; d_call: TRBD1; v_call: TRBV14; cdr3_aa: CASSPPTGGFGAAPQFF; cdr3_nt: TGTGCCAGCAGCCCGCCAACAGGGGGCTTCGGAGCGGCTCCTCAGTTCTTC
j_call: TRBJ2-5; clone_size: .; d_call: TRBD2; v_call: TRBV6-4; cdr3_aa: CASSSSSGSGETQYF; cdr3_nt: TGTGCCAGCAGTTCCTCTAGCGGGAGTGGTGAGACCCAGTACTTC
j_call: TRBJ2-1; clone_size: .; d_call: TRBD2; v_call: TRBV24-1; cdr3_aa: CATSGAGEYNEQFF; cdr3_nt: TGTGCCACCAGTGGAGCGGGAGAGTACAATGAGCAGTTCTTC
j_call: TRBJ1-2; clone_size: .; d_call: TRBD1; v_call: TRBV5-1; cdr3_aa: CASSSGQGVDGYTF; cdr3_nt: TGCGCCAGCAGCTCCGGACAGGGGGTGGATGGCTACACCTTC